This TCR beta chain was identified during a study of blood T cell repertoires in COVID-19. Study-level background: Samples taken during acute and convalescent COVID-19 were collected in the United States, Italy and Spain. From T cells, B-cell-depleted T cells, or PBMCs came the material, which was cDNA or gDNA.

The germline V and J ends were trimmed by 4 bases and 2 bases, with 12 bases remaining between them. Germline values: CDR1 LGHDT, CDR2 YNNKEL (reference sequence). The CDR3 extends over 16 amino acids. Enrollment of patients from Seattle took place during active infection, with longitudinal follow-up. The assay was immunoSEQ multiplex PCR, and TCRdb's table has in-frame clones only and misses some. The repertoire holds about 300,000 clones, with about nine tenths as singletons. Sequenced: peripheral blood. This rearrangement joins TRBV3-1 (or the pseudogene TRBV3-2) to TRBJ1-6, with D perhaps matching TRBD1 (5 bases). The receptor was isolated from a woman in her twenties or thirties with COVID-19, enrolled during active disease. The CDR3 coding sequence is TGTGCCAGCAGCCCTCGGACACTAACCTATAATTCACCCCTCCACTTT. Translating gives CASSPRTLTYNSPLHF.